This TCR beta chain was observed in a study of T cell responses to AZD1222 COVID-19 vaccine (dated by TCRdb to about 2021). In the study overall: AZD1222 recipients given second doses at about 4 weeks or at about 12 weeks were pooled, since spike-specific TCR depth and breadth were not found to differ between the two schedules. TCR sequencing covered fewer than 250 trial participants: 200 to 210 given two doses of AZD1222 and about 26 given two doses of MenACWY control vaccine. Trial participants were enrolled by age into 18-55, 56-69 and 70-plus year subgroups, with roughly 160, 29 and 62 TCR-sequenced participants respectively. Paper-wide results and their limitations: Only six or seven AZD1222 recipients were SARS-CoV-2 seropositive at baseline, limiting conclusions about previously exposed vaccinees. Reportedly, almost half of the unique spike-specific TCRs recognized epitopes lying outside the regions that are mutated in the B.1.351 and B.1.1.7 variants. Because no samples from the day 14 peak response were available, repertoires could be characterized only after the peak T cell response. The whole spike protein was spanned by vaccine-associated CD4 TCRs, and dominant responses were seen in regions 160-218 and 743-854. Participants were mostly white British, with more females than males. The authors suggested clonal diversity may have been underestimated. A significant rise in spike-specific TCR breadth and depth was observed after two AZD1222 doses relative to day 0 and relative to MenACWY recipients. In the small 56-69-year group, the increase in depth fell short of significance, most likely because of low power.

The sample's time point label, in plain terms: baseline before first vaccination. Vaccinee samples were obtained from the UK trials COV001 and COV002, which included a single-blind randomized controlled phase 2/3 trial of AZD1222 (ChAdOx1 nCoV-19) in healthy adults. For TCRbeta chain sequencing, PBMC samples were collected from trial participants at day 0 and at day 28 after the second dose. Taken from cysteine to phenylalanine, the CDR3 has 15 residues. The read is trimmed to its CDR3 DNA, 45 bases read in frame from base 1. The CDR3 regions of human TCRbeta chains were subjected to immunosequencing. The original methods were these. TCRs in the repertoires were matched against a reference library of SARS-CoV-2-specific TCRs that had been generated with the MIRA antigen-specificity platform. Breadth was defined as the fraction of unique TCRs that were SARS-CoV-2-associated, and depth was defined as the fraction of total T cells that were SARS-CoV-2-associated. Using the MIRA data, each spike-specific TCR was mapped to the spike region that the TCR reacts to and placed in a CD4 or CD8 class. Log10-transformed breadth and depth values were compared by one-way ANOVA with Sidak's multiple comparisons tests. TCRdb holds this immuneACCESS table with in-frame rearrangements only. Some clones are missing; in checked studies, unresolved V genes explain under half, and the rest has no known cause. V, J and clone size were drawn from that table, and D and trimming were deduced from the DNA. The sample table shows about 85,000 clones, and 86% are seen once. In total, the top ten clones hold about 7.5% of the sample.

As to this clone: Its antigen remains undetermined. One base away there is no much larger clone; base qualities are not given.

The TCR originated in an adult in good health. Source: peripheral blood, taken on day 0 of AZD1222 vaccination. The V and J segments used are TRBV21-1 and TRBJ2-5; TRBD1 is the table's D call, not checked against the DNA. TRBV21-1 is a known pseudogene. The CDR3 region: CASLMGRGYQETQYF. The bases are TGTGCCAGCTTAATGGGCAGGGGCTACCAAGAGACCCAGTACTTC.